This T cell receptor (beta chain) was recorded in a study of neurological immune-mediated disorders. 5'RACE with 10-nucleotide random UMIs produced the cDNA. TCRdb analysed the 5' RACE reads with MiXCR anew, one entry per CDR3 protein. The data hold 45,000 to 65,000 distinct CDR3 sequences, with roughly 4.6% observed a single time. This CDR3 is built from 15 residues. V gave up 6 bases and J gave up 0 bases; unmatched junction bases: 9. Germline loops: CDR1 DFQATT, CDR2 SNEGSKA (reference sequence). Study-level findings and limits: TCR-beta repertoires seemed private in all groups, with no expanded CDR3 amino acid sequences shared. TCR clonal expansion peaked in HTLV-1-associated myelopathy patients and was lowest in multiple sclerosis patients.

The unsorted libraries were prepared from 2 million PBMCs (stored at -80 C). This clonotype was found many times. Its specificity is not known. Sequences were obtained from PBMCs. The sequence was obtained from a man aged 50 to 60 with multiple sclerosis. This chain connects TRBV20-1 to TRBJ2-3; 7 bases align to TRBD1. The CDR3 region is CSATDRVTSTDTQYF. The CDR3 DNA is TGCAGTGCCACCGACAGGGTCACTAGCACAGATACGCAGTATTTT.